The 8 T cell receptor beta chains below were found in one sample sequenced in a study of blood T cell repertoires in COVID-19. Sequenced by immunoSEQ multiplex PCR; TCRdb stores in-frame clones only, minus some. The table lists about 120,000 clones, over 65% of them singletons, with about 2.1% in the top ten. Sequenced material: peripheral blood. All receptors derive from a man younger than 40 with acute or convalescent COVID-19.

The rearrangement links TRBV29-1 to TRBJ2-1; possible D gene TRBD1, 6 bases. Germline CDR1 is SQVTM and CDR2 is ANQGSEA. This CDR3 contains 11 residues. V was pared by 4 bases and J by 6 bases, with 7 bases between. The CDR3 loop reads CSVGQVNEQFF. In DNA form, the CDR3 reads TGCAGCGTTGGACAGGTCAATGAGCAGTTCTTC.

This clone was seen a handful of times. The chain links TRBV20-1 to TRBJ2-4, with TRBD2 identical over 8 bases. CDR3 length equals 15 residues. Per the germline V gene, CDR1 is DFQATT and CDR2 is SNEGSKA (reference sequence). V gave up 3 bases and J gave up 5 bases; unmatched junction bases: 9. For the CDR3, the DNA is TGCAGTGCTAGTACCAGCGGGAGTTTCCAAAACATTCAGTACTTC. Residues: CSASTSGSFQNIQYF.

The V gene is TRBV6-5, the J gene TRBJ2-1; D possibly corresponds to TRBD1 (6 bases). Germline CDR1 MNHEY, CDR2 SVGAGI. The CDR3 is 13 residues long. V shed 7 bases and J shed 7 bases, with 14 bases lying between them. The DNA of the CDR3 is TGTGCCAGCACCGGAGCGCAGGGGAATGAGCAGTTCTTC. Residues: CASTGAQGNEQFF.

CDR3 protein: CASSFATGGAEAFF. In nucleotides, the CDR3 is TGTGCCAGCAGTTTCGCCACAGGGGGCGCCGAGGCTTTCTTT. The chain has TRBV28 and TRBJ1-1; 9 bases fit TRBD1. The CDR3 loop spans 14 amino acids. Unmatched junction bases numbered 10, after V lost 3 bases and J lost 11 bases. CDR1 is MDHEN, CDR2 SYDVKM, per germline.

The chain recombines TRBV19 with TRBJ2-4; D is perhaps TRBD1 (6 bases). Germline CDR1 is LNHDA and CDR2 is SQIVND (reference sequence). The CDR3 length is 17 residues. V dropped 4 bases and J dropped 0 bases, with 16 bases sitting between them. CDR3 protein: CASSRQTGNLAKNIQYF. As DNA, the CDR3 is TGTGCCAGTAGTAGACAGACAGGAAACTTAGCCAAAAACATTCAGTACTTC.

The chain employs TRBV11-2 and TRBJ2-5; 8 bases agree with TRBD1. After removal of 3 bases from V and 1 base from J, the junction contained 10 bases not matched to a gene. CDR1 and CDR2 from the germline V gene are SGHAT and FQNNGV. The length of the CDR3 is 17 residues. The CDR3 bases are TGTGCCAGCAGCTTCTGGACAGGGCCAAATTTCCAAGAGACCCAGTACTTC. The encoded protein is CASSFWTGPNFQETQYF.

The chain recombines TRBV7-9 with TRBJ2-1; TRBD2 aligns across 11 bases. Per germline, CDR1 SEHNR and CDR2 FQNEAQ (reference sequence). Losses at the gene ends were 0 bases for V and 8 bases for J; bases not matched to a gene: 3. The CDR3 is 15 residues long. The CDR3 DNA reads TGTGCCAGCAGCTTAGCTAGCGGGAGGGCCGATGAGCAGTTCTTC. Encoded protein: CASSLASGRADEQFF.

The chain combines TRBV7-9 with TRBJ2-7; no firm D call. There are 12 residues in the CDR3. The germline V and J ends were trimmed by 2 bases and 7 bases, with 9 bases remaining between them. CDR1 SEHNR and CDR2 FQNEAQ come from the germline V gene (reference sequence). CDR3 in DNA: TGTGCCAGCAGCTTAAATATCCGGGAGCAGTACTTC. Protein sequence: CASSLNIREQYF.